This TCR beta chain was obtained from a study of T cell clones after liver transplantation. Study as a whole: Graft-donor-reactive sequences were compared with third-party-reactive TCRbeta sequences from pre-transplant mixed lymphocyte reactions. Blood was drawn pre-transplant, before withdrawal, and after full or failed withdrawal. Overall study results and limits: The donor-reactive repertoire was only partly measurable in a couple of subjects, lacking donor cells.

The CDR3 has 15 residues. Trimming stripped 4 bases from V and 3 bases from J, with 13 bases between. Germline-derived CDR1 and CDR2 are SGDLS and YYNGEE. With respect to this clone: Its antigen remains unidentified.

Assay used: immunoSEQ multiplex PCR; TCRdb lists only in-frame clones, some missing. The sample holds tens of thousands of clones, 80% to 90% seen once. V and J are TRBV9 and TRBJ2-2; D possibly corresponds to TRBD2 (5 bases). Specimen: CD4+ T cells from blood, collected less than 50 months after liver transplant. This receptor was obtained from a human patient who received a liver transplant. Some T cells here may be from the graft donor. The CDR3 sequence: CASSPRTHYTGELFF. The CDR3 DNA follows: TGTGCCAGCAGCCCCAGGACTCATTACACCGGGGAGCTGTTTTTT.